Reported below is one TCR beta chain. Its cognate antigen is unknown. Relative to the germline gene, one junction end is altered; a read error may explain this. Using RNA transcripts, the TCR beta CDR3 regions were amplified. First-round RT-PCR employed HTBI primers, with a second-round multiplex PCR after it. TCRdb reprocessed the multiplex PCR reads via MiXCR and lists one record per CDR3 protein. Among 740,000 or so distinct CDR3 sequences listed, roughly 40% were seen once. These data are taken from a study of Graves' ophthalmopathy and Graves' hyperthyroidism. CDR3 length: 12 amino acids. The V gene's germline CDR1 is ENHRY and CDR2 SYGVKD. Study results and limitations: A model built from 13 signatures distinguished ophthalmopathy from stable hyperthyroidism with approximately 88% sensitivity and around 81% specificity. Clonotypes were expanded in thyroid at above 0.001 frequency, and most also appeared in blood.

Active ophthalmopathy (CAS at least 3, NOSPECS at least 4), lasting under 3 months. Other autoimmune diseases, uncontrolled infections, pregnancy or lactation led to the exclusion of patients. The receptor was isolated from an adult man with Graves' ophthalmopathy. The chain links TRBV10-3 to TRBJ2-7, with no clear D. Specimen: peripheral blood. The CDR3 DNA reads TGTGTCATCAGTACCAACTCGATGGGCCTGTACTTC. It translates to CVISTNSMGLYF.